This T cell receptor beta chain comes out of a study of cytomegalovirus exposure and HLA in healthy donors. At the level of the study: Of approximately 400 genotyped donors, about 81% clustered with self-reported Caucasian donors.

CDR1 is SGHTA, CDR2 FQGNSA, per germline. This CDR3 contains 13 residues. The V gene end was trimmed by 5 bases and the J gene end by 6 bases; junction bases not matched to a gene: 5. The PCR had 60 Vbeta and 13 Jbeta primers. This table comes from immunoSEQ multiplex PCR, and its TCRdb copy is limited to in-frame clones, with some not included. The sample records about 190,000 clones, 60% to 85% being singletons. Comment on this clone: The antigen is unknown.

Whole-study findings and limits: According to a later analysis, most TCR beta chains associated with CMV appeared HLA-restricted. Reportedly, diagnosis of cytomegalovirus status by the classifier showed high specificity and sensitivity. It emerged from a later analysis that several of the most significant clusters appeared to be linked to common viral pathogens.

Material for sequencing was PBMCs. The clonotype originates from a woman between 40 and 50 years old in good health and CMV-seronegative. V is TRBV7-2 and J is TRBJ1-2; the match to TRBD1 covers 8 bases. CDR3 sequence: CASSPDRAHGYTF. The CDR3 DNA is TGTGCCAGCAGCCCGGACAGGGCGCATGGCTACACCTTC.